This T cell receptor (beta chain) stems from a study of T-cell memory formation after mild COVID-19. TCRdb reanalysed the 5' RACE reads using MiXCR and keeps one entry per CDR3 protein. The sample lists roughly 120,000 distinct CDR3 sequences, 15% to 20% occurring once. This clonotype was seen only a few times. V lost 5 bases, J lost 6 bases, and 13 bases stayed unmatched. Germline V lookup: CDR1 SEHNR, CDR2 FQNEAQ (reference sequence). This CDR3 comprises 15 residues. The V gene is TRBV7-9, the J gene TRBJ2-7; the match to TRBD1 covers 7 bases. This receptor was taken from an adult woman who had mild COVID-19 (a few samples of this study predate the infection). Cell type and time point are not known. Material: PBMCs or a T cell subset sorted from them (not recorded which). CDR3 sequence: CASSPGRQGRGEQYF. DNA for the CDR3: TGTGCCAGCAGCCCAGGACGACAGGGCCGAGGCGAGCAGTACTTC.